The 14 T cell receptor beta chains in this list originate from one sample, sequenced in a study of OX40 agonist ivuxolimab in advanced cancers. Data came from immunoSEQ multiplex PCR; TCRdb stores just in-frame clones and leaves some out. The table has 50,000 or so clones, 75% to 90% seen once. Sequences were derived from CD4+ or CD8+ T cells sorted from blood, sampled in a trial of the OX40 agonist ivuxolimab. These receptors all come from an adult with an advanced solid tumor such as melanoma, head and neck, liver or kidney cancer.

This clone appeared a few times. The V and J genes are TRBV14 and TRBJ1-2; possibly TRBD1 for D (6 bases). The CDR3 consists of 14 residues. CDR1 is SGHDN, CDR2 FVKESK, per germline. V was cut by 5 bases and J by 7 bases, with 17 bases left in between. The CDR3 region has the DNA TGTGCCAGCAGCGAGTGGGGGGCCCTTGGTGGCTACACCTTC. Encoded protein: CASSEWGALGGYTF.

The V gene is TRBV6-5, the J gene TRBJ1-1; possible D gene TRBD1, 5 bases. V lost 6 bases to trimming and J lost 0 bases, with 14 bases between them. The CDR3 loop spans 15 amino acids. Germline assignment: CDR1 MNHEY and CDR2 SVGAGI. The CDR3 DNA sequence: TGTGCCAGCAGCCCTCCGGGGGAACTGAACACTGAAGCTTTCTTT. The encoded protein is CASSPPGELNTEAFF.

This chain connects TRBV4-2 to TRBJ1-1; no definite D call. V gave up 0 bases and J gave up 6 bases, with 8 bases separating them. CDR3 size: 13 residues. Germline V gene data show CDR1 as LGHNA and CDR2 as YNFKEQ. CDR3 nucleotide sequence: TGTGCCAGCAGCCAAGAATTCTCGTCTGAAGCTTTCTTT. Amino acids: CASSQEFSSEAFF.

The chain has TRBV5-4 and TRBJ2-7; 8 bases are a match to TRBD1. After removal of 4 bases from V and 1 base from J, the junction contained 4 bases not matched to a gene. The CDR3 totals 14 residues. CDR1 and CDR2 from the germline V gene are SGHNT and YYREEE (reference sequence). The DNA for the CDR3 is TGTGCCAGCAGCCCGAGGGACAGGTCCTACGAGCAGTACTTC. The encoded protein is CASSPRDRSYEQYF. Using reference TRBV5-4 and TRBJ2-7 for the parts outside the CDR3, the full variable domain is ETGVTQSPTHLIKTRGQQVTLRCSSQSGHNTVSWYQQALGQGPQFIFQYYREEENGRGNFPPRFSGLQFPNYSSELNVNALELDDSALYLCASSPRDRSYEQYFGPGTRLTVT.

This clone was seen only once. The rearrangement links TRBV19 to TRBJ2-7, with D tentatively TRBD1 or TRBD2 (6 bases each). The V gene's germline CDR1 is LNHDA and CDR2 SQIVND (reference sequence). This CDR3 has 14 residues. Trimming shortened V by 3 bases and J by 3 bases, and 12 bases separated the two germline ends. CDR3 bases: TGTGCCAGTAGTATCGGGGGCGGAGGCTACGAGCAGTACTTC. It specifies CASSIGGGGYEQYF.

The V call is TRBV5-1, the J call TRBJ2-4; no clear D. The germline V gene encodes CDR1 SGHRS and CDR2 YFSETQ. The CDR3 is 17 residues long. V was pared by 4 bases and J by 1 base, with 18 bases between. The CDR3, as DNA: TGCGCCAGCAGCCCCGAGTGGGCACCCCCGGCCAAAAACATTCAGTACTTC. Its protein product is CASSPEWAPPAKNIQYF.

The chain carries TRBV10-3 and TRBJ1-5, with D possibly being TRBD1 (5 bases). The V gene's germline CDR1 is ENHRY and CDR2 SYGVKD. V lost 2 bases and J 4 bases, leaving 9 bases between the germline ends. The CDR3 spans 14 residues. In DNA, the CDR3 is TGTGCCATCAGTGAGCGGGGGGAAAATCAGCCCCAGCATTTT. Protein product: CAISERGENQPQHF.

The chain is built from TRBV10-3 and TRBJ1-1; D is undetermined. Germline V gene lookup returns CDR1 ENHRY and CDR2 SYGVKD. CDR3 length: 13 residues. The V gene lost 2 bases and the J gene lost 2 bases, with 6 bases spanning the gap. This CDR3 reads CAISEVGNTEAFF. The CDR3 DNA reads TGTGCCATCAGTGAGGTGGGTAACACTGAAGCTTTCTTT.

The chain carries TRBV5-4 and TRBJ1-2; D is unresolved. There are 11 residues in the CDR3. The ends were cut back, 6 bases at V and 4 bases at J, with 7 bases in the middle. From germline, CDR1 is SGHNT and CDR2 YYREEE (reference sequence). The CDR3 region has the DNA TGTGCCAGCACAGATTCCTATGGCTACACCTTC. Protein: CASTDSYGYTF.

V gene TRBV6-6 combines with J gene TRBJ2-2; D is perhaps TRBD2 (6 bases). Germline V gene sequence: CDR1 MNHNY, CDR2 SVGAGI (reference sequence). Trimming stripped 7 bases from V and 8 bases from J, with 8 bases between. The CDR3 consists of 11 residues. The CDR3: CASIRGGELFF. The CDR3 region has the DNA TGTGCCAGCATTCGGGGGGGGGAGCTGTTTTTT.

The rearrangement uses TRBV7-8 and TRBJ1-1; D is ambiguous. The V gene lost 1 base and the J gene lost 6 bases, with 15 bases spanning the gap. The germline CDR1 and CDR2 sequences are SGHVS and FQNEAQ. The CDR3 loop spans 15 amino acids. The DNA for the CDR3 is TGTGCCAGCAGCTTAGTCCCGGGGTTAGACGCTGAAGCTTTCTTT. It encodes CASSLVPGLDAEAFF.

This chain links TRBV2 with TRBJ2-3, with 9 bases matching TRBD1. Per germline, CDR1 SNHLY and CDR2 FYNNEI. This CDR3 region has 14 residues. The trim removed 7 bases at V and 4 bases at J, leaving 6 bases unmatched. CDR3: CASNGQGIPDTQYF. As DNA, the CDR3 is TGTGCCAGCAATGGACAGGGGATCCCAGATACGCAGTATTTT.

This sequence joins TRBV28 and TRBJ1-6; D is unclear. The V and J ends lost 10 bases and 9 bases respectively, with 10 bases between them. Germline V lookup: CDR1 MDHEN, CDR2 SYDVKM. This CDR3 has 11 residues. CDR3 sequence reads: CATSPGSPLHF. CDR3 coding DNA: TGTGCCACCTCCCCGGGTTCACCCCTCCACTTT.

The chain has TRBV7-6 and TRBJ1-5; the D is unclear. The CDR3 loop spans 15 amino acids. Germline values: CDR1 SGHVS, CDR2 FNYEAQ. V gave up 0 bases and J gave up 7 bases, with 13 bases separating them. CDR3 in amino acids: CASSLAVGFLQPQHF. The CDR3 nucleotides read TGTGCCAGCAGCTTAGCGGTCGGGTTTTTGCAGCCCCAGCATTTT. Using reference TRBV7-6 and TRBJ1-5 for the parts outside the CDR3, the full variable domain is GAGVSQSPRYKVTKRGQDVALRCDPISGHVSLYWYRQALGQGPEFLTYFNYEAQQDKSGLPNDRFSAERPEGSISTLTIQRTEQRDSAMYRCASSLAVGFLQPQHFGDGTRLSIL.